The clone carrying this T cell receptor beta chain was seen a few times. This specimen belongs to a study of blood T cell repertoires in COVID-19. Overall study: The United States, Italy and Spain provided the acute and convalescent COVID-19 samples.

Germline trimming cut 0 bases from V and 0 bases from J; bases unmatched to any gene: 8. Per germline, CDR1 MGHRA and CDR2 YSYEKL. This CDR3 has 18 residues. In the authors' workflow: Researchers report that nucleated cell counts were estimated from reference gene primer amplification. Data came from immunoSEQ multiplex PCR; TCRdb stores just in-frame clones and leaves some out. The DNA was the basis for D and trimming; V, J and clone size are from that table. The sample holds 240,000 or so clones, approximately 83% seen once. V gene TRBV4-1 combines with J gene TRBJ1-2, with 9 bases aligning to TRBD1. This clonotype was obtained from a woman aged 25 to 45 who had recovered from COVID-19. The specimen was peripheral blood. Here the CDR3 reads CASSQDWGTGSSNYGYTF. CDR3 DNA sequence: TGCGCCAGCAGCCAAGATTGGGGGACAGGGAGTTCTAACTATGGCTACACCTTC.